This T cell receptor beta chain was identified during a study of graft-versus-host responses after intestinal transplantation. Study at large: Among the recipients, transplants were multivisceral, liver-intestinal, or isolated intestinal. Recipients uniformly received anti-thymocyte globulin induction, followed by tacrolimus and steroids for 2 to 4 years.

Per the germline V gene, CDR1 is MDHEN and CDR2 is SYDVKM. This CDR3 spans 17 amino acids. Between the trimmed V and J ends, which lost 5 bases and 0 bases, there was a span of 18 bases. TCRdb's table, derived via immunoSEQ multiplex PCR, lists solely in-frame clones and lacks some. The sample lists 85,000 to 90,000 clones, around 86% occurring once. Turning to this clone: Its cognate antigen is unknown.

Overall study findings and caveats: Recipient-marrow GvH clones were detected, some having first appeared in ileum or blood. An association linked early post-transplant HvG declines with peak circulating GvH clone levels.

The chain links TRBV28 to TRBJ2-3; tentative D call: TRBD2 (6 bases). The origin of this receptor is a human donor who received an intestinal transplant. Here the sequenced sample was unstimulated CD8+ T cells sorted from spleen or lymph node cells, taken before intestinal transplant. CDR3 DNA sequence: TGTGCCAGCAGTACCGGACTAAGTGTTCCTAGCACAGATACGCAGTATTTT. Amino acids: CASSTGLSVPSTDTQYF.